Here is one T cell receptor beta chain with its context. Its specificity is unknown. Germline lookup yields CDR1 MRHNA and CDR2 SNTAGT. The CDR3 sequence is 13 residues long. Trimming stripped 6 bases from V and 6 bases from J, with 14 bases between. The TCR beta CDR3 regions underwent amplification using RNA transcripts as the source. HTBI primers were employed in a first-round RT-PCR of the TCR CDR3. TCRdb reprocessed the multiplex PCR reads via MiXCR and lists one record per CDR3 protein. Here the sample spans 450,000 to 600,000 distinct CDR3 sequences, 15% to 20% being singletons. The data derive from a study of T cells in Graves' hyperthyroidism and ophthalmopathy. Across the study: Peripheral blood was obtained at initial diagnosis, preceding any treatment. Findings and caveats of the study: Most clonotypes expanded in the thyroid (above 0.001) were also present in blood.

The J gene is TRBJ1-2, the V gene TRBV6-4, with D hard to call. The sequence was obtained from a man in his forties or fifties with Graves' ophthalmopathy. The specimen was blood. In DNA form, the CDR3 reads TGTGCCAGCAGCCCCGAGGGAGGAAATGGCTACACCTTC. Its translation: CASSPEGGNGYTF.